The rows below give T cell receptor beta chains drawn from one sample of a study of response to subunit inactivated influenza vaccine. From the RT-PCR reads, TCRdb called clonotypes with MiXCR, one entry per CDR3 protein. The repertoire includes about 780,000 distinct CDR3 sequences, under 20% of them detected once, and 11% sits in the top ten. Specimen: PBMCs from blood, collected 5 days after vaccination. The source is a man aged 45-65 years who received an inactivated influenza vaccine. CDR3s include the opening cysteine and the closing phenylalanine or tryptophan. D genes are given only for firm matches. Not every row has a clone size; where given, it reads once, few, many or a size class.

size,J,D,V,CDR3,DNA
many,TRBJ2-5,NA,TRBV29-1,CSVDSGRSETQYF,TGCAGCGTTGATTCAGGGCGGTCGGAGACCCAGTACTTC
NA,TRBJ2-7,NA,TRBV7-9,CASGRLRSYEQYF,TGTGCCAGCGGACGTCTAAGATCCTACGAGCAGTACTTC
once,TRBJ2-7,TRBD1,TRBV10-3,CAISGGTGTGGNEQYF,TGTGCCATCAGTGGGGGCACCGGGACAGGGGGGAACGAGCAGTACTTC
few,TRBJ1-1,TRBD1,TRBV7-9,CASSSSGQREAFF,TGTGCCAGCAGCTCCTCGGGACAGCGTGAAGCTTTCTTT
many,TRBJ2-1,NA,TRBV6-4,CASSDEEWNEQFF,TGTGCCAGCAGTGACGAGGAGTGGAATGAGCAGTTCTTC
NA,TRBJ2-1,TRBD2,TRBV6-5,CASSFRTSGGLNEQFF,TGTGCCAGCAGTTTCCGCACTAGCGGGGGGCTGAATGAGCAGTTCTTC
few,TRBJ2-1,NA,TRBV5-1,CASSWSPTSSYNEQFF,TGCGCCAGCAGCTGGAGCCCGACGAGCTCCTACAATGAGCAGTTCTTC
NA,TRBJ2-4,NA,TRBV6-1,CASSDGGRVQYF,TGTGCCAGCAGTGATGGGGGTAGGGTTCAGTACTTC
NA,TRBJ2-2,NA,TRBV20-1,CSARDSVAVNTGELFF,TGCAGTGCTAGAGATTCCGTGGCAGTCAACACCGGGGAGCTGTTTTTT
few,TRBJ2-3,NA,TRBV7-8,CASTARGVGSLADTQYF,TGTGCCAGCACCGCGAGGGGCGTGGGAAGCTTGGCAGATACGCAGTATTTT
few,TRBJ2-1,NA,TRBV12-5,CASGLAIIGVSGNEQFF,TGTGCTAGTGGTTTGGCGATTATCGGCGTAAGCGGCAATGAGCAGTTCTTC
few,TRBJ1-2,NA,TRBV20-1,CSARDQGRPRAKNNYGYTF,TGCAGTGCTAGAGATCAGGGAAGGCCGAGGGCCAAGAATAACTATGGCTACACCTTC
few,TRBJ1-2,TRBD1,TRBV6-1,CASSLSGTGGGYTF,TGTGCCAGTTCCCTTTCTGGGACAGGTGGAGGCTACACCTTC
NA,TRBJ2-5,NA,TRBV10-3,CAISYREQETQYF,TGTGCCATCAGCTACAGGGAGCAAGAGACCCAGTACTTC
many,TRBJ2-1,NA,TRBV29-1,CSVGLTSTVEQFF,TGCAGCGTTGGGTTGACTAGTACGGTTGAGCAGTTCTTC
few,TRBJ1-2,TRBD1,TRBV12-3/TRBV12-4,CASSSQGARGYTF,TGTGCCAGCAGTTCACAGGGGGCGCGCGGCTACACCTTC
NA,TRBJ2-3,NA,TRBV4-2,CASSREVGSSTDTQYF,TGTGCCAGCAGCCGAGAGGTGGGGTCAAGCACAGATACGCAGTATTTT
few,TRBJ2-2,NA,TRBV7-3,CASSPSWRRGPGELFF,TGTGCCAGCAGCCCCTCGTGGCGCAGGGGCCCCGGGGAGCTGTTTTTT
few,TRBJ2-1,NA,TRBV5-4,CASSLAGPPNNEQFF,TGTGCCAGCAGCTTGGCGGGACCCCCGAACAATGAGCAGTTCTTC
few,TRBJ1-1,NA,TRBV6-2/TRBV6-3,CASSWLDRNTEAFF,TGTGCCAGCAGTTGGTTGGACAGGAACACTGAAGCTTTCTTT
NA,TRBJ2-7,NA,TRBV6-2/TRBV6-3,CASSSTDNEQYF,TGTGCCAGCAGTTCCACGGACAACGAGCAGTACTTC
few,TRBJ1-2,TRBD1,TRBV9,CASSGVGQGGYGYTF,TGTGCCAGCAGCGGGGTGGGACAGGGCGGCTATGGCTACACCTTC
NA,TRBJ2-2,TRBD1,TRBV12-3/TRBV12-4,CASSFPGQGRSTGELFF,TGTGCCAGCAGTTTCCCGGGACAGGGGCGCAGCACCGGGGAGCTGTTTTTT
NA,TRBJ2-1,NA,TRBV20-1,CSARGAGGEFF,TGCAGTGCTAGAGGCGCGGGTGGCGAGTTCTTC
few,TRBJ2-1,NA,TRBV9,CASSVERSREQFF,TGTGCCAGCAGCGTAGAACGCAGTCGGGAGCAGTTCTTC
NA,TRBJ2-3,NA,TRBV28,CASSPSATLTRADTQYF,TGTGCCAGCAGCCCGTCGGCAACTCTAACGAGGGCAGATACGCAGTATTTT
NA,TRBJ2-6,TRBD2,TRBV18,CASSPQASGGHASGANVLTF,TGTGCCAGCTCACCACAGGCTAGCGGGGGACATGCCTCTGGGGCCAACGTCCTGACTTTC
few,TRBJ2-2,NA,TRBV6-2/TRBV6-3,CASSYRRVRRAGELFF,TGTGCCAGCAGTTACCGGCGGGTTCGGCGGGCCGGGGAGCTGTTTTTT
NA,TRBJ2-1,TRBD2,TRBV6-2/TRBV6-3,CASSYKRLAFEQFF,TGTGCCAGCAGTTACAAAAGACTAGCCTTCGAGCAGTTCTTC
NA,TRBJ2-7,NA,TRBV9,CASSVTGIGGEGEQYF,TGTGCCAGCAGCGTAACAGGGATTGGGGGAGAAGGCGAGCAGTACTTC
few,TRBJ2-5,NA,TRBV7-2,CASSLDYRQETQYF,TGTGCCAGCAGCCTGGACTACCGGCAAGAGACCCAGTACTTC
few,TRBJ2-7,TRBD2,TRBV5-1,CASSLEVAGGPSYEQYF,TGCGCCAGCAGCTTGGAGGTAGCGGGAGGACCTTCCTACGAGCAGTACTTC
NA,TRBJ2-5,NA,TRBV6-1,CASRPDLFGGTQYF,TGTGCCAGCAGACCCGACCTCTTTGGCGGGACCCAGTACTTC
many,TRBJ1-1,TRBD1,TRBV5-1,CASSPGQGAEAFF,TGCGCCAGCAGCCCGGGACAGGGGGCTGAAGCTTTCTTT
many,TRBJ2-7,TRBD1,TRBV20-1,CSAQGDRVYEQYF,TGCAGTGCCCAGGGGGACAGGGTGTACGAGCAGTACTTC
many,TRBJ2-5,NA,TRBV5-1,CASSLGVQETQYF,TGCGCCAGCAGCTTGGGGGTCCAAGAGACCCAGTACTTC
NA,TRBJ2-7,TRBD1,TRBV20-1,CSARSLGQGNEQYF,TGCAGTGCTAGAAGCTTAGGACAGGGGAACGAGCAGTACTTC
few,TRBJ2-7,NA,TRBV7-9,CASSRLDLRYEQYF,TGTGCCAGCAGCCGACTGGATCTCCGGTACGAGCAGTACTTC
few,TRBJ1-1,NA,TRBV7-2,CASSLGSRLF,TGTGCCAGCAGCTTAGGGAGCCGGCTCTTT
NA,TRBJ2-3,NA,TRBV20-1,CSAVLGDTQYF,TGCAGTGCCGTATTGGGAGATACGCAGTATTTT